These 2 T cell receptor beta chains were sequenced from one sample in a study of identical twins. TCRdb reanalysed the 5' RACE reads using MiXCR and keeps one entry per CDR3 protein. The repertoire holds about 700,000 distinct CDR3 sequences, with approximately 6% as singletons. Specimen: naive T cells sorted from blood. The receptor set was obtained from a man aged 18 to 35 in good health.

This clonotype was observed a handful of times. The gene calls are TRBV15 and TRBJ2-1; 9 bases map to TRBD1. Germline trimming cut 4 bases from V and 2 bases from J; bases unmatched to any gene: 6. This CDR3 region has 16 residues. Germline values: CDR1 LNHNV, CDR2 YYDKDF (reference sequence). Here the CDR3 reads CATSTLGQGTYNEQFF. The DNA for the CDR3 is TGTGCCACCAGCACGCTCGGACAGGGGACCTACAATGAGCAGTTCTTC.

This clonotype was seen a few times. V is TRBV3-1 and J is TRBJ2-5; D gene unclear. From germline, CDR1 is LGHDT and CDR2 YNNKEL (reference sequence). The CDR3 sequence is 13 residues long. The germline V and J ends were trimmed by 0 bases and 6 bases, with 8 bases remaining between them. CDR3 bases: TGTGCCAGCAGCCAAGATAATGAGCAGACCCAGTACTTC. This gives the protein CASSQDNEQTQYF.